These T cell receptor beta chains were read from a single sample in a study of post-analysis software for immune sequencing data. One entry per CDR3 protein, called by TCRdb with MiXCR from the PCR reads. The sample yields about 430,000 distinct CDR3 sequences, approximately 38% seen once. The sample was blood. Receptors were obtained from a girl aged 2-10 years with multiple sclerosis. The CDR3 runs from the conserved cysteine through the conserved F or W.

j_gene: TRBJ1-5
v_gene: TRBV4-1
CDR3aa: CASSQDLRNIQPQHF

j_gene: TRBJ2-3
v_gene: TRBV11-2
CDR3aa: CASSLASGRAYDTQYF

j_gene: TRBJ2-7
v_gene: TRBV21-1
CDR3aa: CASKPGQGSGEQYF

j_gene: TRBJ2-7
v_gene: TRBV12-3/TRBV12-4
CDR3aa: CASSLWPSGAYEQYF

j_gene: TRBJ2-1
v_gene: TRBV5-1
CDR3aa: CASSPPGLARNEQFF

j_gene: TRBJ2-1
v_gene: TRBV20-1
CDR3aa: CSARDGTSADNEQFF

j_gene: TRBJ2-7
v_gene: TRBV20-1
CDR3aa: CSVGRIEQYF

j_gene: TRBJ1-4
v_gene: TRBV28
CDR3aa: CASSLFGATNEKLFF

j_gene: TRBJ1-1
v_gene: TRBV6-6
CDR3aa: CASSPAENTEAFF

j_gene: TRBJ1-2
v_gene: TRBV15
CDR3aa: CATSWGPGAGYGYTF

j_gene: TRBJ2-1
v_gene: TRBV15
CDR3aa: CATSRGQTSVDEQFF

j_gene: TRBJ2-1
v_gene: TRBV4-1
CDR3aa: CASSQVPGQGWNEQFF

j_gene: TRBJ2-1
v_gene: TRBV20-1
CDR3aa: CSARGGAGIYNEQFF

j_gene: TRBJ2-3
v_gene: TRBV7-2
CDR3aa: CASSFLSVTGTDTQYF

j_gene: TRBJ1-1
v_gene: TRBV29-1
CDR3aa: CSVEGVTGSLAFF

j_gene: TRBJ2-1
v_gene: TRBV20-1
CDR3aa: CSARGLGAGGPHEQFF

j_gene: TRBJ2-3
v_gene: TRBV5-5
CDR3aa: CASSLRASGRGDTQYF

j_gene: TRBJ2-3
v_gene: TRBV7-2
CDR3aa: CASSLAIIRQWGTDTQYF

j_gene: TRBJ2-5
v_gene: TRBV10-3
CDR3aa: CAISPGTTETQYF

j_gene: TRBJ2-6
v_gene: TRBV5-5
CDR3aa: CASSPSGTGANVRTF

j_gene: TRBJ2-7
v_gene: TRBV9
CDR3aa: CASSPRRGSTYEQYF

j_gene: TRBJ1-1
v_gene: TRBV29-1
CDR3aa: CSVVGALGTEAFF

j_gene: TRBJ2-5
v_gene: TRBV5-1
CDR3aa: CASSVDTGLAVKETQYF

j_gene: TRBJ2-7
v_gene: TRBV6-1
CDR3aa: CASSDGGQGSYEQYF

j_gene: TRBJ2-7
v_gene: TRBV20-1
CDR3aa: CSARGGRSYEQYF

j_gene: TRBJ1-1
v_gene: TRBV6-2/TRBV6-3
CDR3aa: CASSPSWLRTEAFF

j_gene: TRBJ1-6
v_gene: TRBV9
CDR3aa: CASSGHRGVNSPLHF

j_gene: TRBJ1-4
v_gene: TRBV6-1
CDR3aa: CASSLMGAENEKLFF

j_gene: TRBJ2-5
v_gene: TRBV7-2
CDR3aa: CASSLGQNETQYF

j_gene: TRBJ1-6
v_gene: TRBV6-1
CDR3aa: CASSEGGTASPLHF

j_gene: TRBJ2-7
v_gene: TRBV27
CDR3aa: CASRIGDYEQYF

j_gene: NA
v_gene: TRBV28
CDR3aa: CASSRSWTSGGEQYF

j_gene: TRBJ2-1
v_gene: TRBV27
CDR3aa: CASGRGVFEQFF

j_gene: TRBJ1-2
v_gene: TRBV4-2
CDR3aa: CASSQDGREEGYTF

j_gene: TRBJ1-1
v_gene: TRBV7-3
CDR3aa: CASSQAGDTEAFF

j_gene: TRBJ2-7
v_gene: TRBV27
CDR3aa: CASSLSDAASYEQYF

j_gene: TRBJ2-1
v_gene: TRBV10-3
CDR3aa: CASARTGSDEQFF

j_gene: TRBJ1-2
v_gene: TRBV9
CDR3aa: CASSANRRSYGYTF

j_gene: TRBJ2-1
v_gene: TRBV7-3
CDR3aa: CASSSLGGTRGSNEQFF